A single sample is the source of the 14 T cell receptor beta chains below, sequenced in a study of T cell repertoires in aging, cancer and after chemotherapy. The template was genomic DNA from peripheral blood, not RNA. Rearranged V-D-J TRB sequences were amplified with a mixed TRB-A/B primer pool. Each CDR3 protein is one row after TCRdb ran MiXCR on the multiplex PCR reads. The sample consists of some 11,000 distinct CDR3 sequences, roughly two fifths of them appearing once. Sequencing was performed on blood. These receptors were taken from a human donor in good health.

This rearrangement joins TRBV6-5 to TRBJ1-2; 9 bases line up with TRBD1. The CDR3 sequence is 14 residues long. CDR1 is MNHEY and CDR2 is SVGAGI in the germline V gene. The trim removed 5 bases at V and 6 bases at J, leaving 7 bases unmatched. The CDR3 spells CASSGTGTVNGYTF. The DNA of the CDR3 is TGTGCCAGCAGTGGGACAGGGACTGTAAATGGCTACACCTTC.

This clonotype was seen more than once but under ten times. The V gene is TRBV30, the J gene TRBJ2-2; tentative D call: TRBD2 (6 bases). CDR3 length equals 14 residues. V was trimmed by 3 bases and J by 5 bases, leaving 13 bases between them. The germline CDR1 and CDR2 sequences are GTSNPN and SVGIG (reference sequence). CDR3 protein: CAWRKNGGTGELFF. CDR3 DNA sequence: TGTGCCTGGAGGAAAAATGGGGGGACCGGGGAGCTGTTTTTT.

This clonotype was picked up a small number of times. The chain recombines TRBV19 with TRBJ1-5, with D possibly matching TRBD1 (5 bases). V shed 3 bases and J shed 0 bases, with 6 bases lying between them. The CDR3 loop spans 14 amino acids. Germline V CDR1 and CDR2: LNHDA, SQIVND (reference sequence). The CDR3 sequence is CASSIDSSNQPQHF. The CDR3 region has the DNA TGTGCCAGTAGTATTGACAGTAGCAATCAGCCCCAGCATTTT.

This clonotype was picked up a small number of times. The CDR3: CASRVAGEGNEQFF. The CDR3 DNA reads TGTGCCAGCAGGGTAGCGGGGGAAGGCAATGAGCAGTTCTTC. V usage is TRBV6-6 and J usage is TRBJ2-1, with 9 bases lining up with TRBD2. J was trimmed by 6 bases and V by 6 bases; bases with no gene match: 6. Germline lookup yields CDR1 MNHNY and CDR2 SVGAGI (reference sequence). The length of the CDR3 is 14 residues.

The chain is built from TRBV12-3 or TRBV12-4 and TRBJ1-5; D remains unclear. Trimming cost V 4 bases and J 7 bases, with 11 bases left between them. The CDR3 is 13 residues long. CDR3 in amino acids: CASSSRTLQPQHF. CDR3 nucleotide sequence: TGTGCCAGCAGTTCCCGGACCCTGCAGCCCCAGCATTTT.

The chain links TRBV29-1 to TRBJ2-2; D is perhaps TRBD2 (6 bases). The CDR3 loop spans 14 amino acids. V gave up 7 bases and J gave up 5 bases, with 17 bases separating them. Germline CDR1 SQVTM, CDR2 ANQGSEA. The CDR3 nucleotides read TGCAGCGCTGGACTAACGGGAGTGACCGGGGAGCTGTTTTTT. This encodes CSAGLTGVTGELFF.

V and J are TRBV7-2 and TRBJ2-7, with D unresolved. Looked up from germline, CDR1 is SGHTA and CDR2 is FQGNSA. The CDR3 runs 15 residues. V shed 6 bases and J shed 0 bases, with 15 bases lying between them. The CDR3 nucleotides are TGTGCCAGCAGTTCGTCGACCGTAAGCTCCTACGAGCAGTACTTC. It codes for CASSSSTVSSYEQYF.

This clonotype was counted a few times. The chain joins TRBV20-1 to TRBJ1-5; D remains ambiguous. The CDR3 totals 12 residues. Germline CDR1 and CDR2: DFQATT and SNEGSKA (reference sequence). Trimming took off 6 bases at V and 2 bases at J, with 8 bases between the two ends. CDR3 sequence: CSAWVGNQPQHF. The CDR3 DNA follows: TGCAGTGCGTGGGTGGGCAATCAGCCCCAGCATTTT.

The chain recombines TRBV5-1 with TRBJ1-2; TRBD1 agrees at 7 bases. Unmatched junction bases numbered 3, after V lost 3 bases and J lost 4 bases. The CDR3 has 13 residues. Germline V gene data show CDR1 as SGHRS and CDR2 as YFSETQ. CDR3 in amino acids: CASSWDSGYGYTF. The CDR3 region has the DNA TGCGCCAGCAGCTGGGACAGCGGCTATGGCTACACCTTC. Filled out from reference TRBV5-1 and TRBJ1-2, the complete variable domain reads KAGVTQTPRYLIKTRGQQVTLSCSPISGHRSVSWYQQTPGQGLQFLFEYFSETQRNKGNFPGRFSGRQFSNSRSEMNVSTLELGDSALYLCASSWDSGYGYTFGSGTRLTVV.

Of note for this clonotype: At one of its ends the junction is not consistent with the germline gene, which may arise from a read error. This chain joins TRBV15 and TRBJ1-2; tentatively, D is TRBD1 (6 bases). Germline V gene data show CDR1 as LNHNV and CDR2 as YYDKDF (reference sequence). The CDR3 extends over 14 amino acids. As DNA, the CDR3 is TGTGCCACCAGCGGGGGGCGGACACGTCTTGGCTACAACTTC. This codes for CATSGGRTRLGYNF.

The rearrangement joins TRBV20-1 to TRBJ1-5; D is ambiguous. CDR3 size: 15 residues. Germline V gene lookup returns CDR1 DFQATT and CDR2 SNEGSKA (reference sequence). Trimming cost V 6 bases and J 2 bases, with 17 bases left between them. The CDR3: CSAGRGYIGNQPQHF. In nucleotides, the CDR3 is TGCAGTGCCGGTCGGGGATACATTGGCAATCAGCCCCAGCATTTT.

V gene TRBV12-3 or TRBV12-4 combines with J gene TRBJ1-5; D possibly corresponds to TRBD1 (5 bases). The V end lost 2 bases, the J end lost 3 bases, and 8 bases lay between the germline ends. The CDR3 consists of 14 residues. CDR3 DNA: TGTGCCAGCAGTTTACGAGGGGACAATCAGCCCCAGCATTTT. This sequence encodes CASSLRGDNQPQHF.

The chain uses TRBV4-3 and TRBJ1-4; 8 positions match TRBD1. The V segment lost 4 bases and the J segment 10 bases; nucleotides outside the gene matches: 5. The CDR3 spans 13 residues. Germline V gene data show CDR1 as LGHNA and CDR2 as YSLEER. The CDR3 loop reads CASSRGQGGKLFF. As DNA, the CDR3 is TGCGCCAGCAGCCGAGGACAGGGTGGAAAACTGTTTTTT.

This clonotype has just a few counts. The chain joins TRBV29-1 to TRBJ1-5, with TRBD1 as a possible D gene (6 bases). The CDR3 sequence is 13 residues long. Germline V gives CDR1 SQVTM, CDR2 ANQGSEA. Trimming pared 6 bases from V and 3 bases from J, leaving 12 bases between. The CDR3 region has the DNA TGCAGCGTCTCGGACAGTCCCAATCAGCCCCAGCATTTT. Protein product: CSVSDSPNQPQHF.